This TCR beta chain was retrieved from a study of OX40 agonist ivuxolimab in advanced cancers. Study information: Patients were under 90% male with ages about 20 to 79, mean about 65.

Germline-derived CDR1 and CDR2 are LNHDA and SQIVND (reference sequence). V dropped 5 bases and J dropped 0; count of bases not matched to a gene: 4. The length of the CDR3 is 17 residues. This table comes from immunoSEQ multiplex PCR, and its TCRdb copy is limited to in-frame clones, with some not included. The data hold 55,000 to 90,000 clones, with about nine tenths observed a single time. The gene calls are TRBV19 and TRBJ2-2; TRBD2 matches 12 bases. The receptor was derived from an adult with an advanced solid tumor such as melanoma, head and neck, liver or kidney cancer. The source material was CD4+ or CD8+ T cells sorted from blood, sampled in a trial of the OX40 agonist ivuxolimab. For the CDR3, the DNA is TGTGCCAGTAGTCCGGGACTAGCGGGCGCGAACACCGGGGAGCTGTTTTTT. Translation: CASSPGLAGANTGELFF.